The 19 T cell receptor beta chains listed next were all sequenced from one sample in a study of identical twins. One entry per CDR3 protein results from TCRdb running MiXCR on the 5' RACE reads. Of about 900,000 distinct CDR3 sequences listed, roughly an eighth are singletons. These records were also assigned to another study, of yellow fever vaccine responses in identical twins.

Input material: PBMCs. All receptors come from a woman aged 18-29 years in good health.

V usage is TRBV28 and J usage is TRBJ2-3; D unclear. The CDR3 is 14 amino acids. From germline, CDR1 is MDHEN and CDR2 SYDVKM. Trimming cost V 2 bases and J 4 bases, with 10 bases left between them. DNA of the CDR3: TGTGCCAGCAGTTTAGTGCTGAGGCCAGATACGCAGTATTTT. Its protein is CASSLVLRPDTQYF.

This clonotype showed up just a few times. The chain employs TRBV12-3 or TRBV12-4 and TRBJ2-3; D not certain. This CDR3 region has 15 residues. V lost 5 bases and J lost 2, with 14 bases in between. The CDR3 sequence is CASSRTTRTTDTQYF. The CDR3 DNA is TGTGCCAGCAGTCGTACGACCCGAACCACAGATACGCAGTATTTT.

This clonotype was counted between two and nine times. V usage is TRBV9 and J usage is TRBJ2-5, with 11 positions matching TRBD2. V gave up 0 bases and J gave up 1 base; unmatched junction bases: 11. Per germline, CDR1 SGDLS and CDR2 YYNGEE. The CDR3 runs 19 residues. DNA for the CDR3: TGTGCCAGCAGCGTAGGGGGACTAGCGGCCAAGGGGTCCCAAGAGACCCAGTACTTC. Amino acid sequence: CASSVGGLAAKGSQETQYF.

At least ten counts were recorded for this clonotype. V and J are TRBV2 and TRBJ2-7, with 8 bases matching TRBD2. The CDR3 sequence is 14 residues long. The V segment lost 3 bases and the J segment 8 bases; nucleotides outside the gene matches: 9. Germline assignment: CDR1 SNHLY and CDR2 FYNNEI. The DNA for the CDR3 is TGTGCCAGCAGTGATGAACTAGCGGTAGGAAAGCAGTACGTC. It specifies CASSDELAVGKQYV.

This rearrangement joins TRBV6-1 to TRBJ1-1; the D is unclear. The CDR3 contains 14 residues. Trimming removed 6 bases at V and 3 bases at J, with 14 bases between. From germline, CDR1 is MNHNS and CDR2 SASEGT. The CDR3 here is CASRGKTRYTEAFF. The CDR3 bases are TGTGCCAGCAGAGGCAAGACAAGATACACTGAAGCTTTCTTT.

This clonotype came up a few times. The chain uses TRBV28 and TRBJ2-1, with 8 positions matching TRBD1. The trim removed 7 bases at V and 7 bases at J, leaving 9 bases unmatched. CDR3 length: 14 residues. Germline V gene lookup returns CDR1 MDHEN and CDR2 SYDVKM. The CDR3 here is CASTNDRGWNEQFF. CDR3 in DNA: TGTGCCAGCACCAACGACAGGGGTTGGAATGAGCAGTTCTTC. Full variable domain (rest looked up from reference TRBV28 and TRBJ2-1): DVKVTQSSRYLVKRTGEKVFLECVQDMDHENMFWYRQDPGLGLRLIYFSYDVKMKEKGDIPEGYSVSREKKERFSLILESASTNQTSMYLCASTNDRGWNEQFFGPGTRLTVL.

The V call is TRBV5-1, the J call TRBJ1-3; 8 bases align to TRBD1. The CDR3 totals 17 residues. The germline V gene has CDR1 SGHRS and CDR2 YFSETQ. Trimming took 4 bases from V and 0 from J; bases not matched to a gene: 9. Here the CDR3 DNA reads TGCGCCAGCAGCGGAGGACAGGGTGACCTCTCTGGAAACACCATATATTTT. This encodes CASSGGQGDLSGNTIYF.

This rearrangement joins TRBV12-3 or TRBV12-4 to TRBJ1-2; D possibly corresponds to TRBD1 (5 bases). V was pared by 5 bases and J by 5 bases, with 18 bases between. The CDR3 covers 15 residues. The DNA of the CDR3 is TGTGCCAGCAGTCGAGGGGCAGGACTGGTGTATGGCTACACCTTC. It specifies CASSRGAGLVYGYTF.

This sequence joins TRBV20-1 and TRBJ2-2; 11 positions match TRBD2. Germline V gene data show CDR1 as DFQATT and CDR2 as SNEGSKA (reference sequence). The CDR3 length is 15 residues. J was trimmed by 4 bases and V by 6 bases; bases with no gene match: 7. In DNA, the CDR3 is TGCAGTGCAATAGCGGGAGGGCTCGGCACCGGGGAGCTGTTTTTT. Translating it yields CSAIAGGLGTGELFF.

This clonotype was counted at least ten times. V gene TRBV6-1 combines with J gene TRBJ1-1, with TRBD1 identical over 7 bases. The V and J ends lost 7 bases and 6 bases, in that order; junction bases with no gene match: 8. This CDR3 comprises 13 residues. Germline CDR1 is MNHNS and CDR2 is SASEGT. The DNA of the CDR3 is TGTGCCAGCACTAAACAGGGGCGCCCTGAAGCTTTCTTT. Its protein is CASTKQGRPEAFF.

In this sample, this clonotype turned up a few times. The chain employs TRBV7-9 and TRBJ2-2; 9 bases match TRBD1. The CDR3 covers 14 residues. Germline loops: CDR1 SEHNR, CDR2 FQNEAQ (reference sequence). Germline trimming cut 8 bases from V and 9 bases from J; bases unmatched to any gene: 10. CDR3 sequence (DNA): TGTGCCAGCGGTCTGAGACAGGGGGGTCGGGAGCTGTTTTTT. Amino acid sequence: CASGLRQGGRELFF. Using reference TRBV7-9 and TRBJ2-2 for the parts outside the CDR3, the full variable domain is DTGVSQNPRHKITKRGQNVTFRCDPISEHNRLYWYRQTLGQGPEFLTYFQNEAQLEKSRLLSDRFSAERPKGSFSTLEIQRTEQGDSAMYLCASGLRQGGRELFFGEGSRLTVL.

CDR3 loop: CAISESGDRPLWGGYTF. DNA of the CDR3: TGTGCCATCAGTGAGTCTGGGGACAGGCCCCTTTGGGGTGGCTACACCTTC. The genes are TRBV10-3 and TRBJ1-2, with TRBD1 matching over 8 bases. Germline CDR1 is ENHRY and CDR2 is SYGVKD. With 0 bases clipped from V and 7 bases from J, the junction kept 13 bases outside the gene matches. The CDR3 has 17 residues.

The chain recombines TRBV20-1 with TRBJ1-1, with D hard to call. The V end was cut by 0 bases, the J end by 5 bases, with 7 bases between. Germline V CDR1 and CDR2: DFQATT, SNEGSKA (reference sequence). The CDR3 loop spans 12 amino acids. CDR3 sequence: CSARELRTEAFF. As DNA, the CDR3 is TGCAGTGCTAGAGAGCTCAGGACTGAAGCTTTCTTT.

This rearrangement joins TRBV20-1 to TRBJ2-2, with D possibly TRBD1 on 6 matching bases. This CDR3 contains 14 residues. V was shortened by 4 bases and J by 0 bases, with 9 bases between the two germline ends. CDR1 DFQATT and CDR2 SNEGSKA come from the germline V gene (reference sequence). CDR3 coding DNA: TGCAGTGCTAAACAGGGATCGAACACCGGGGAGCTGTTTTTT. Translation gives CSAKQGSNTGELFF.

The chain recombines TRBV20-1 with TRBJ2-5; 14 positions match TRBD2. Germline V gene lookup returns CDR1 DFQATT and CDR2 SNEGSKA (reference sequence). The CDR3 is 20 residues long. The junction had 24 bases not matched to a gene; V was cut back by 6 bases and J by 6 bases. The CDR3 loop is CSAVPKKAGTSGGFRKTQYF. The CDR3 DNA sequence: TGCAGTGCCGTCCCCAAAAAGGCCGGGACTAGCGGGGGTTTTCGAAAGACCCAGTACTTC.

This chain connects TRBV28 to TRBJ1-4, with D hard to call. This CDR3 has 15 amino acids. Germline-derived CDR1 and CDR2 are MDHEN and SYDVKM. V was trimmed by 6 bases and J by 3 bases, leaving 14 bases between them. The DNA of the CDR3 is TGTGCCAGCAGCCTTATAAAATTGGCTAATGAAAAACTGTTTTTT. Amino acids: CASSLIKLANEKLFF.

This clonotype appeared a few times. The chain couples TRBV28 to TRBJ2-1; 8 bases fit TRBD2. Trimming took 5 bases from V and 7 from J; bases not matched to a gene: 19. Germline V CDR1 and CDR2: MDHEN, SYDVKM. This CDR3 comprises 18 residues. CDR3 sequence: CASSPGTRKGHRVNEQFF. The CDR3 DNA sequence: TGTGCCAGCAGTCCCGGGACTAGGAAAGGACACCGTGTGAATGAGCAGTTCTTC. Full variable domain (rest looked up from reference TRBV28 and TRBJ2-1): DVKVTQSSRYLVKRTGEKVFLECVQDMDHENMFWYRQDPGLGLRLIYFSYDVKMKEKGDIPEGYSVSREKKERFSLILESASTNQTSMYLCASSPGTRKGHRVNEQFFGPGTRLTVL.

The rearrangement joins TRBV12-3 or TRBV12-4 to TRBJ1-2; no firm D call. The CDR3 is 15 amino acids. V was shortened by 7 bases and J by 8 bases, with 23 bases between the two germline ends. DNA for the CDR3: TGTGCCAGCACCCCGCGTGGTGATTACGCCGCGGGCTACACCTTC. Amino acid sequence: CASTPRGDYAAGYTF.

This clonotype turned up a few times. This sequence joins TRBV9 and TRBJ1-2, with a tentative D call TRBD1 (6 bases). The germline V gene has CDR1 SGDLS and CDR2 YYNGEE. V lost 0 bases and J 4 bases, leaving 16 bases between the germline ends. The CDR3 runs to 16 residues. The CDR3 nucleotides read TGTGCCAGCAGCGTAGATCCGACGGACAGTTTCTATGGCTACACCTTC. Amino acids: CASSVDPTDSFYGYTF.